The 14 T cell receptor beta chains presented below share a single source sample, sequenced in a study of control samples from healthy donors and cancer patients. Repertoires were generated with immunoSEQ multiplex PCR, while TCRdb's copy carries only in-frame clones and drops some. Seen here are some 96,000 clones, approximately 95% observed once, and the top ten hold less than 10%. The sequencing input was blood. These receptors came from a man between 18 and 35 years old in good health.

This rearrangement joins TRBV30 to TRBJ1-3; D not resolved. The ends were cut back, 3 bases at V and 4 bases at J, with 16 bases in the middle. The CDR3 has 15 amino acids. Germline CDR1 reads GTSNPN; CDR2 reads SVGIG (reference sequence). The CDR3: CAWRLSPGRGNTIYF. CDR3 nucleotides: TGTGCCTGGAGACTATCCCCGGGAAGGGGAAACACCATATATTTT.

J is TRBJ1-1 and V is TRBV5-6; D is undetermined. Germline loops: CDR1 SGHDT, CDR2 YYEEEE. V was trimmed by 4 bases and J by 3 bases, leaving 10 bases between them. This CDR3 region has 13 residues. The DNA of the CDR3 is TGTGCCAGCAGCCGAGGCATAGACACTGAAGCTTTCTTT. The encoded protein is CASSRGIDTEAFF. Using reference TRBV5-6 and TRBJ1-1 for the parts outside the CDR3, the full variable domain is DAGVTQSPTHLIKTRGQQVTLRCSPKSGHDTVSWYQQALGQGPQFIFQYYEEEERQRGNFPDRFSGHQFPNYSSELNVNALLLGDSALYLCASSRGIDTEAFFGQGTRLTVV.

The V and J genes are TRBV4-2 and TRBJ2-1; 11 bases map to TRBD2. The CDR3 totals 15 residues. Germline V lookup: CDR1 LGHNA, CDR2 YNFKEQ. The V gene end was trimmed by 4 bases and the J gene end by 7 bases; junction bases not matched to a gene: 6. The CDR3 nucleotides read TGTGCCAGCAGCCGGGGACTAGCGGACCCTAATGAGCAGTTCTTC. Translation gives CASSRGLADPNEQFF.

V is TRBV7-2 and J is TRBJ2-2; D remains unclear. The germline V gene has CDR1 SGHTA and CDR2 FQGNSA. The CDR3 spans 13 residues. Trimming removed 3 bases at V and 3 bases at J, with 5 bases between. As DNA, the CDR3 is TGTGCCAGCAGCTTCCAGTACACCGGGGAGCTGTTTTTT. Protein sequence: CASSFQYTGELFF. Full variable domain (rest looked up from reference TRBV7-2 and TRBJ2-2): GAGVSQSPSNKVTEKGKDVELRCDPISGHTALYWYRQSLGQGLEFLIYFQGNSAPDKSGLPSDRFSAERTGGSVSTLTIQRTQQEDSAVYLCASSFQYTGELFFGEGSRLTVL.

The V call is TRBV4-3, the J call TRBJ2-7; the D is unclear. V was trimmed by 0 bases and J by 4 bases, leaving 7 bases between them. Germline V gene lookup returns CDR1 LGHNA and CDR2 YSLEER. This CDR3 spans 13 amino acids. CDR3 sequence reads: CASSQERRYEQYF. The DNA of the CDR3 is TGCGCCAGCAGCCAAGAGAGGCGGTACGAGCAGTACTTC.

The chain recombines TRBV6-4 with TRBJ2-2; 8 bases align to TRBD1. The V and J ends lost 6 bases and 3 bases, in that order; junction bases with no gene match: 0. Germline V lookup: CDR1 MRHNA, CDR2 SNTAGT. CDR3 length equals 13 residues. The CDR3 nucleotides read TGTGCCAGCAGGGACAGGGACACCGGGGAGCTGTTTTTT. Amino acid sequence: CASRDRDTGELFF.

This clone was seen just once. The V and J genes are TRBV5-1 and TRBJ1-1; D gene uncertain. The CDR3 loop spans 13 amino acids. The germline V gene encodes CDR1 SGHRS and CDR2 YFSETQ. The V end was cut by 5 bases, the J end by 0 bases, with 8 bases between. CDR3 nucleotides: TGCGCCAGCAGATTTGACATGAACACTGAAGCTTTCTTT. It is translated as CASRFDMNTEAFF.

The J gene is TRBJ1-5, the V gene TRBV19; D perhaps matches TRBD1 (5 bases). The CDR3 sequence is 15 residues long. Germline CDR1 and CDR2: LNHDA and SQIVND (reference sequence). Between the trimmed V and J ends, which lost 7 bases and 1 base, there was a span of 14 bases. The CDR3 region has the DNA TGTGCCAGTACCAAGGGGATCCCGAGCAATCAGCCCCAGCATTTT. It is translated as CASTKGIPSNQPQHF.

This clone was counted once. The chain combines TRBV4-3 with TRBJ1-1; 8 bases agree with TRBD1. CDR1 and CDR2 from the germline V gene are LGHNA and YSLEER. This CDR3 spans 18 amino acids. V lost 3 bases, J lost 4 bases, and 16 bases stayed unmatched. CDR3 sequence: CASSQALPRTGLGTEAFF. As DNA, the CDR3 is TGCGCCAGCAGCCAGGCACTACCTCGGACAGGGCTGGGCACTGAAGCTTTCTTT.

This clone was found many times. The gene calls are TRBV19 and TRBJ1-3, with D possibly TRBD1 on 5 matching bases. V shed 8 bases and J shed 4 bases, with 9 bases lying between them. Germline loops: CDR1 LNHDA, CDR2 SQIVND (reference sequence). The CDR3 extends over 12 amino acids. DNA of the CDR3: TGTGCCAGTGGACAACAGGGAAACACCATATATTTT. As protein: CASGQQGNTIYF.

The chain is built from TRBV6-1 and TRBJ2-3; 7 positions agree with TRBD1. CDR1 is MNHNS, CDR2 SASEGT, per germline. V shed 7 bases and J 2 bases; nucleotides not matched to a gene: 9. The CDR3 is 15 residues long. The CDR3 coding sequence is TGTGCCAGCACCGGCCCTACAGGGGACACAGATACGCAGTATTTT. This codes for CASTGPTGDTDTQYF.

CDR3 DNA sequence: TGCGCCAGCTCCCGAACAGGGTCGAGGGACACTGAAGCTTTCTTT. It yields the protein CASSRTGSRDTEAFF. The rearrangement joins TRBV5-1 to TRBJ1-1, with a weak D call TRBD1 (6 bases). V dropped 7 bases and J dropped 3 bases, with 19 bases sitting between them. Germline lookup yields CDR1 SGHRS and CDR2 YFSETQ. The CDR3 is made up of 15 amino acids. The full variable domain, with the rest looked up from reference TRBV5-1 and TRBJ1-1, is KAGVTQTPRYLIKTRGQQVTLSCSPISGHRSVSWYQQTPGQGLQFLFEYFSETQRNKGNFPGRFSGRQFSNSRSEMNVSTLELGDSALYLCASSRTGSRDTEAFFGQGTRLTVV.

V gene TRBV7-2 combines with J gene TRBJ1-6, with 9 positions matching TRBD1. The CDR3 loop spans 16 amino acids. Trimming removed 5 bases from V and 0 bases from J; junction bases left unmatched: 2. The germline V gene has CDR1 SGHTA and CDR2 FQGNSA. The DNA for the CDR3 is TGTGCCAGCAGCGGACAGGGGAGCTCCTATAATTCACCCCTCCACTTT. Protein product: CASSGQGSSYNSPLHF. The full variable domain, in which reference TRBV7-2 and TRBJ1-6 provide the parts outside the CDR3, is GAGVSQSPSNKVTEKGKDVELRCDPISGHTALYWYRQSLGQGLEFLIYFQGNSAPDKSGLPSDRFSAERTGGSVSTLTIQRTQQEDSAVYLCASSGQGSSYNSPLHFGNGTRLTVT.

The sample holds a few counts of this clone. V gene TRBV6-5 combines with J gene TRBJ1-1; the D is unclear. This CDR3 is built from 14 residues. Germline CDR1 MNHEY, CDR2 SVGAGI. The germline V and J ends were trimmed by 5 bases and 7 bases, with 17 bases remaining between them. As DNA, the CDR3 is TGTGCCAGCAGTCTCCGCCCCGCCGCCAATGAAGCTTTCTTT. It specifies CASSLRPAANEAFF.